The 20 T cell receptor beta chains presented below share a single source sample, sequenced in a study of cytotoxic CD8 clonotypes in ibrutinib-treated CLL. Clones were read by immunoSEQ multiplex PCR, and TCRdb kept only the in-frame ones, dropping some. This repertoire shows about 140,000 clones, approximately 80% found once; its top ten account for 25% to 35%. The source material was PBMCs, sampled after 12 months of ibrutinib treatment. These receptors were collected from a human donor with chronic lymphocytic leukemia.

V and J are TRBV27 and TRBJ1-5; D unresolved. The germline V and J ends were trimmed by 4 bases and 9 bases, with 13 bases remaining between them. The CDR3 is 13 amino acids. Germline V gene data show CDR1 as MNHEY and CDR2 as SMNVEV (reference sequence). CDR3 DNA sequence: TGTGCCAGCAGTTGGGCGGATAGGATGCCCCAGCATTTT. This translates into CASSWADRMPQHF.

V is TRBV6-5 and J is TRBJ1-2, with TRBD1 identical over 9 bases. Germline V gene lookup returns CDR1 MNHEY and CDR2 SVGAGI. The ends lost 0 bases at V and 3 bases at J; junction bases unmatched: 5. The CDR3 length is 16 residues. In DNA form, the CDR3 reads TGTGCCAGCAGTTACTCGAAAACAGGGGGCTACTATGGCTACACCTTC. This translates into CASSYSKTGGYYGYTF.

This rearrangement joins TRBV28 to TRBJ1-5, with unresolved D. The CDR3 covers 15 residues. V lost 5 bases and J lost 2, with 13 bases in between. Germline V gene lookup returns CDR1 MDHEN and CDR2 SYDVKM. The CDR3 reads CASSPEGVGNQPQHF. CDR3 nucleotide sequence: TGTGCCAGCAGTCCAGAGGGCGTGGGCAATCAGCCCCAGCATTTT.

CDR3 residues: CASSLLAIWYNEQFF. CDR3 coding DNA: TGTGCCAGCAGCTTATTAGCAATCTGGTACAATGAGCAGTTCTTC. The gene calls are TRBV11-3 and TRBJ2-1; D is ambiguous. Trimming shortened V by 2 bases and J by 4 bases, and 12 bases separated the two germline ends. This CDR3 is 15 amino acids long. Germline lookup yields CDR1 SGHNT and CDR2 YENEEA.

The rearrangement uses TRBV11-1 and TRBJ2-5; TRBD2 matches at 11 bases. Per germline, CDR1 SGHAT and CDR2 FQDESV (reference sequence). CDR3 length equals 15 residues. The V segment lost 5 bases and the J segment 4 bases; nucleotides outside the gene matches: 6. The CDR3 DNA reads TGTGCCAGCAGCCTTACTAGCGGGAGCGTAGAGACCCAGTACTTC. Translation gives CASSLTSGSVETQYF.

This sequence joins TRBV7-9 and TRBJ1-5, with D hard to call. V dropped 1 base and J dropped 7 bases, with 5 bases sitting between them. There are 12 residues in the CDR3. Germline CDR1 reads SEHNR; CDR2 reads FQNEAQ (reference sequence). The CDR3 DNA follows: TGTGCCAGCAGCTTAGGTCGGCAGCCCCAGCATTTT. It encodes CASSLGRQPQHF.

The chain uses TRBV4-1 and TRBJ1-2; no definite D call. Germline-derived CDR1 and CDR2 are MGHRA and YSYEKL. The V and J ends lost 1 base and 4 bases respectively, with 7 bases between them. This CDR3 is built from 13 residues. The CDR3 region is CASSQGLGYGYTF. The CDR3 DNA is TGCGCCAGCAGCCAAGGGCTCGGCTATGGCTACACCTTC.

This chain uses TRBV7-9 with TRBJ1-6; 7 nucleotides agree with TRBD1. The CDR3 loop spans 14 amino acids. Germline CDR1 SEHNR, CDR2 FQNEAQ (reference sequence). V gave up 6 bases and J gave up 7 bases; unmatched junction bases: 6. In DNA form, the CDR3 reads TGTGCCAGCAGTATCCAGGGGGAGAATTCACCCCTCCACTTT. It specifies CASSIQGENSPLHF.

The chain uses TRBV6-1 and TRBJ1-2, with D tentatively TRBD1 (5 bases). V lost 3 bases to trimming and J lost 4 bases, with 9 bases between them. This CDR3 is 13 amino acids long. From germline, CDR1 is MNHNS and CDR2 SASEGT. The chain's CDR3 is CASSDRDFYGYTF. Written as DNA, the CDR3 is TGTGCCAGCAGTGACCGGGACTTCTATGGCTACACCTTC.

V and J are TRBV11-1 and TRBJ2-3; D is ambiguous. Germline lookup yields CDR1 SGHAT and CDR2 FQDESV (reference sequence). The CDR3 spans 15 residues. V lost 1 base and J lost 2, with 10 bases in between. The CDR3 loop is CASSLGPTYTDTQYF. CDR3 nucleotides: TGTGCCAGCAGCTTAGGTCCTACTTACACAGATACGCAGTATTTT.

The V call is TRBV2, the J call TRBJ2-7, with D uncertain. The CDR3 length is 12 residues. The germline V and J ends were trimmed by 8 bases and 1 base, with 9 bases remaining between them. The germline gives CDR1 SNHLY, CDR2 FYNNEI. CDR3 amino acids: CASVDDSYEQYF. Written as DNA, the CDR3 is TGTGCCAGCGTCGACGATTCCTACGAGCAGTACTTC.

The J gene is TRBJ1-4, the V gene TRBV27; D not resolved. CDR3 length equals 15 residues. CDR1 is MNHEY and CDR2 is SMNVEV in the germline V gene (reference sequence). Trimming cost V 2 bases and J 0 bases, with 7 bases left between them. The CDR3 coding sequence is TGTGCCAGCAGTTTAATGGGTGCAACTAATGAAAAACTGTTTTTT. Protein sequence: CASSLMGATNEKLFF.

A few counts support this clone. This chain links TRBV6-5 with TRBJ2-1; perhaps TRBD2 as D (5 bases). Trimming cost V 3 bases and J 9 bases, with 12 bases left between them. Germline CDR1 is MNHEY and CDR2 is SVGAGI. The CDR3 has 13 residues. The CDR3: CASSYYRDGEQFF. CDR3 in DNA: TGTGCCAGCAGTTATTATCGGGATGGTGAGCAGTTCTTC.

The chain recombines TRBV27 with TRBJ2-2; D may be TRBD1 or TRBD2 (6 bases each). V was trimmed by 3 bases and J by 4 bases, leaving 21 bases between them. Germline loops: CDR1 MNHEY, CDR2 SMNVEV (reference sequence). The CDR3 contains 18 residues. The CDR3 protein is CASSLSGAVSSSTGELFF. Here the CDR3 DNA reads TGTGCCAGCAGTTTGTCGGGGGCAGTAAGTTCTAGCACCGGGGAGCTGTTTTTT.

J is TRBJ1-2 and V is TRBV7-8; unclear D gene. The CDR3 spans 11 residues. In germline, CDR1 is SGHVS, CDR2 FQNEAQ. V shed 5 bases and J shed 4 bases, with 5 bases lying between them. The CDR3 region has the DNA TGTGCCAGCAGCGCGAGCTATGGCTACACCTTC. It is translated as CASSASYGYTF.

The chain employs TRBV13 and TRBJ1-1; 7 bases fit TRBD1. The CDR3 spans 19 residues. The V gene end was trimmed by 5 bases and the J gene end by 1 base; junction bases not matched to a gene: 19. Germline V lookup: CDR1 PRHDT, CDR2 FYEKMQ (reference sequence). The CDR3 spells CASSPSRGYRGGENTEAFF. DNA for the CDR3: TGTGCCAGCAGCCCATCAAGGGGGTACAGGGGAGGGGAGAACACTGAAGCTTTCTTT.

The V call is TRBV7-2, the J call TRBJ2-7; D is uncertain. The CDR3 covers 16 residues. Germline CDR1 and CDR2: SGHTA and FQGNSA. V was clipped by 4 bases and J by 2 bases, with 18 bases between them. CDR3 coding DNA: TGTGCCAGCAGCTCCCACGGCGGAATCCAAGCCTACGAGCAGTACTTC. Translating gives CASSSHGGIQAYEQYF.

CDR3 region: CATQDRATQAFF. The CDR3 nucleotides read TGTGCCACCCAGGACAGGGCAACGCAAGCTTTCTTT. V and J are TRBV11-3 and TRBJ1-1; 8 bases are shared with TRBD1. The germline gives CDR1 SGHNT, CDR2 YENEEA. CDR3 length: 12 residues. V was pared by 10 bases and J by 9 bases, with 10 bases of the junction left unmatched.

V usage is TRBV7-9 and J usage is TRBJ1-1; a possible D gene is TRBD1 (6 bases). Germline V gives CDR1 SEHNR, CDR2 FQNEAQ (reference sequence). Trimming shortened V by 1 base and J by 2 bases, and 8 bases separated the two germline ends. The CDR3 is 14 amino acids. CDR3 bases: TGTGCCAGCAGCTTAGGACAGGCTAACACTGAAGCTTTCTTT. This sequence encodes CASSLGQANTEAFF. The whole variable domain, filled in from reference TRBV7-9 and TRBJ1-1, reads DTGVSQNPRHKITKRGQNVTFRCDPISEHNRLYWYRQTLGQGPEFLTYFQNEAQLEKSRLLSDRFSAERPKGSFSTLEIQRTEQGDSAMYLCASSLGQANTEAFFGQGTRLTVV.

The V gene is TRBV30, the J gene TRBJ2-3, with 8 bases lining up with TRBD2. J gave up 0 bases and V 2 bases, and 4 bases lay outside the gene matches. CDR1 is GTSNPN and CDR2 is SVGIG in the germline V gene (reference sequence). The CDR3 extends over 15 amino acids. CDR3 loop: CAWSRLAHSTDTQYF. The CDR3, as DNA: TGTGCCTGGAGTCGACTAGCGCATAGCACAGATACGCAGTATTTT.